This TCR beta chain was identified during a study of blood T cell repertoires in COVID-19. About the study: Sites across the United States, Italy and Spain contributed samples from acute and convalescent COVID-19. Nucleic acid was either cDNA or gDNA, and it came from T cells, B-cell-depleted T cells, or PBMCs.

Source study methods: Amplification with reference gene primers provided the estimates of nucleated cell counts. The table came from immunoSEQ multiplex PCR; TCRdb's copy has only in-frame clones and leaves some out. V and J calls and clone size follow that table, whereas D and trimming were derived from the DNA. The sample records about 370,000 clones, roughly 89% being singletons. Germline CDR1 MDHEN, CDR2 SYDVKM. This CDR3 region has 16 residues. V was shortened by 8 bases and J by 3 bases, with 19 bases between the two germline ends. This chain joins TRBV28 and TRBJ2-2, with D possibly being TRBD1 (5 bases). The clonotype originates from a man between 18 and 35 years old with active or convalescent COVID-19. Sequencing used peripheral blood. As DNA, the CDR3 is TGTGCCAGCCATAGTCCCAGGGCGCCAGACACCGGGGAGCTGTTTTTT. This codes for CASHSPRAPDTGELFF. The full variable domain, with the rest looked up from reference TRBV28 and TRBJ2-2, is DVKVTQSSRYLVKRTGEKVFLECVQDMDHENMFWYRQDPGLGLRLIYFSYDVKMKEKGDIPEGYSVSREKKERFSLILESASTNQTSMYLCASHSPRAPDTGELFFGEGSRLTVL.